This T cell receptor beta chain was captured by sequencing in a study of blood T cell repertoires in COVID-19. Generated by immunoSEQ multiplex PCR, the TCRdb table keeps only in-frame clones and is missing some. Seen here are some 300,000 clones, roughly 91% observed once, and the top ten hold less than 3%. A COVID-19 case was met by exposed participants within 2 weeks before study entry. The CDR3 is made up of 15 amino acids. V dropped 3 bases and J dropped 9; count of bases not matched to a gene: 8. Germline lookup yields CDR1 MDHEN and CDR2 SYDVKM. The sequence derives from a woman between 45 and 65 years old who had been exposed to COVID-19. Sequenced sample: PBMCs or T cells enriched from blood (not recorded which). This chain connects TRBV28 to TRBJ2-1; 10 bases map to TRBD1. CDR3 bases: TGTGCCAGCAGTTTGGGGGACAGGGGACGGGCTGAGCAGTTCTTC. It codes for CASSLGDRGRAEQFF. Complete variable domain (other parts from reference TRBV28 and TRBJ2-1): DVKVTQSSRYLVKRTGEKVFLECVQDMDHENMFWYRQDPGLGLRLIYFSYDVKMKEKGDIPEGYSVSREKKERFSLILESASTNQTSMYLCASSLGDRGRAEQFFGPGTRLTVL.